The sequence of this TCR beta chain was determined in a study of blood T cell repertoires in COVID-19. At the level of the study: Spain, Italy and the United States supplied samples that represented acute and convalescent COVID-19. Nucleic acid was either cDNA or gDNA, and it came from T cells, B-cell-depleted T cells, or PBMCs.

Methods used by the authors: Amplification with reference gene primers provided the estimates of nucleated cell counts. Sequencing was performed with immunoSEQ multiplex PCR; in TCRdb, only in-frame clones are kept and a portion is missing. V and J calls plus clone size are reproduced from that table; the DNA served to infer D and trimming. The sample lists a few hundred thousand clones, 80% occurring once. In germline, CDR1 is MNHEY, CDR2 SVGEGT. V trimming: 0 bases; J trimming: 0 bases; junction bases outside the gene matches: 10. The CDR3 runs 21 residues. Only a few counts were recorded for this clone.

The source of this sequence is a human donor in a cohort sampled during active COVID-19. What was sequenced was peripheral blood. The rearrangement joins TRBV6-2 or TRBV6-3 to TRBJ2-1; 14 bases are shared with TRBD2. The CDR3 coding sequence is TGTGCCAGCAGTTACTCCCTTGGACTAGCGGGAGGCAGGAGCTCCTACAATGAGCAGTTCTTC. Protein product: CASSYSLGLAGGRSSYNEQFF.